This T cell receptor (beta chain) was obtained from a study of blood T cell repertoires in COVID-19. The length of the CDR3 is 14 residues. The V gene's germline CDR1 is GTSNPN and CDR2 SVGIG (reference sequence). Trimming took off 1 base at V and 0 bases at J, with 9 bases between the two ends. TCRdb's table, derived via immunoSEQ multiplex PCR, lists solely in-frame clones and lacks some. The table lists about 200,000 clones, around 83% of them singletons. This clone was counted once. Specimen: peripheral blood. This TCR came from a woman aged 80 or older with COVID-19, enrolled during active disease. The chain couples TRBV30 to TRBJ1-2, with D possibly being TRBD1 (5 bases). CDR3 sequence reads: CAWSGGVANYGYTF. CDR3 coding DNA: TGTGCCTGGAGTGGGGGGGTGGCTAACTATGGCTACACCTTC.